What follows is one T cell receptor (beta chain) and its context. The CDR3 runs to 15 residues. Germline CDR1 reads SGHNT; CDR2 reads YYREEE (reference sequence). V lost 4 bases and J lost 5; bases outside the gene matches: 9. Clones were read by immunoSEQ multiplex PCR, and TCRdb kept only the in-frame ones, dropping some. The repertoire includes 80,000 to 95,000 clones, 75% to 85% of them detected once, and 4% to 6% sits in the top ten. The data were obtained in a study of blood T cell repertoires in COVID-19. Study-wide background: Material from acute and convalescent COVID-19 was sourced from the United States, Italy and Spain. The cDNA or gDNA used as material had been derived from T cells, B-cell-depleted T cells, or PBMCs.

The receptor was derived from a man older than 75 with COVID-19, enrolled during active disease. The sequenced sample consisted of peripheral blood. The V call is TRBV5-4, the J call TRBJ2-5; 9 nucleotides agree with TRBD1. In DNA, the CDR3 is TGTGCCAGCAGCCTCCAACAGGGGGCGCGGGAGACCCAGTACTTC. This gives the protein CASSLQQGARETQYF.